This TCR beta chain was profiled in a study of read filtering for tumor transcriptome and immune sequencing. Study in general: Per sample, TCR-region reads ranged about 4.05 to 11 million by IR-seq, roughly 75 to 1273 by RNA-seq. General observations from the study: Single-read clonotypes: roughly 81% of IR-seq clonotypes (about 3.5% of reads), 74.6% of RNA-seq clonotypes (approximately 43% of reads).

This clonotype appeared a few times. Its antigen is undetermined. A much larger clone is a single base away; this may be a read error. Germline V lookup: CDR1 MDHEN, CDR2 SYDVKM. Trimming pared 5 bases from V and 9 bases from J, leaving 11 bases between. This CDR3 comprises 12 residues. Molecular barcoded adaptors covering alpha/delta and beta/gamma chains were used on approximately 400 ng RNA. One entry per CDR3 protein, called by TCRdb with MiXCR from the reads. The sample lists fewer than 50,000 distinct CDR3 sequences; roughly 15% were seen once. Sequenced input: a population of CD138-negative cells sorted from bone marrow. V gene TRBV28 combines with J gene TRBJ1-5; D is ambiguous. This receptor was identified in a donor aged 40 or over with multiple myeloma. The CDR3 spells CASSPISRPQHF. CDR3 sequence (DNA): TGTGCCAGCAGTCCTATATCTCGGCCCCAGCATTTT.